This T cell receptor (beta chain) was profiled in a study of cytomegalovirus exposure and HLA in healthy donors. Study-level points and caveats: A prior analysis recorded that most TCR beta V segments were productive about 87% or about 30% of the time. The classifier, whose performance was assessed in both the original and validation cohorts, reportedly diagnosed cytomegalovirus status with high specificity and sensitivity.

The PCR employed 60 Vbeta primers together with 13 Jbeta primers. Sequenced by immunoSEQ multiplex PCR; TCRdb stores in-frame clones only, minus some. This listing includes 150,000 to 200,000 clones. V shed 4 bases and J 0 bases; nucleotides not matched to a gene: 7. Looked up from germline, CDR1 is SGHRS and CDR2 is YFSETQ. This CDR3 comprises 16 residues. In the case of this clone: The antigen is unknown.

The clonotype comes from a woman aged 55-69 years in good health and CMV-seronegative. Sample: PBMCs. The rearrangement uses TRBV5-1 and TRBJ1-3, with 7 nucleotides matching TRBD1. Written as DNA, the CDR3 is TGCGCCAGCAGCCGCGCAGGGACAGACTCTGGAAACACCATATATTTT. This codes for CASSRAGTDSGNTIYF.